A selection of T cell receptor beta chains follows, all from one sample in a study of blood T cell repertoires in COVID-19. Using immunoSEQ multiplex PCR, the repertoire was profiled, and TCRdb retains in-frame clones only, with some absent. The sample has around 340,000 clones, roughly nine tenths seen once. Sequenced material: peripheral blood. Every receptor here comes from an older woman with COVID-19, enrolled during active disease. Each CDR3 is given with its conserved first and last residue. A D gene is named only where the DNA matches it firmly. The listing skips clone size in some rows; elsewhere it reads once, few, many or a size class.

>TRBJ1-2|TRBV19|-|-
CASSPSGEGWGYTF
TGTGCCAGTAGTCCATCAGGGGAGGGCTGGGGCTACACCTTC
>TRBJ1-6|TRBV18|-|-
CASSSTQEGNSPLHF
TGTGCCAGCTCATCGACTCAGGAGGGGAATTCACCCCTCCACTTT
>TRBJ1-1|TRBV11-2|-|TRBD1
CASSLRGTGKGDTEAFF
TGTGCCAGCAGCTTAAGGGGGACAGGTAAAGGGGACACTGAAGCTTTCTTT
>TRBJ1-5|TRBV5-4|-|-
CASSLGPQANQPQHF
TGTGCCAGCAGCTTGGGACCCCAGGCCAATCAGCCCCAGCATTTT
>TRBJ1-1|TRBV10-3|once|-
CAISEPPMNTEAFF
TGTGCCATTAGTGAACCTCCTATGAACACTGAAGCTTTCTTT
>TRBJ1-6|TRBV5-1|-|-
CASSLVVQPYSPLHF
TGCGCCAGCAGCTTGGTAGTACAGCCATATTCACCCCTCCACTTT
>TRBJ2-2|TRBV5-1|-|-
CASSLGLQQVGELFF
TGCGCCAGCAGCTTGGGGCTACAGCAGGTCGGGGAGCTGTTTTTT
>TRBJ2-1|TRBV10-2|-|TRBD2
CASLSGGSYNEQFF
TGCGCCAGCCTTAGCGGGGGTTCCTACAATGAGCAGTTCTTC
>TRBJ1-4|TRBV28|-|-
CASSYRVANEKLFF
TGTGCCAGCAGTTACAGGGTTGCTAATGAAAAACTGTTTTTT
>TRBJ2-7|TRBV7-2|once|-
CASSRTPYEQYF
TGTGCCAGCAGTAGAACTCCCTACGAGCAGTACTTC
>TRBJ2-7|TRBV7-9|-|TRBD1
CASSFIGTGNYEQYF
TGTGCCAGCAGCTTTATCGGGACAGGGAACTACGAGCAGTACTTC
>TRBJ1-1|TRBV5-1|-|-
CASSFDGTNTEAFF
TGCGCCAGCAGCTTCGACGGGACTAATACTGAAGCTTTCTTT
>TRBJ2-7|TRBV9|-|-
CASSVERGEQYF
TGTGCCAGCAGCGTAGAACGGGGCGAGCAGTACTTC
>TRBJ1-3|TRBV7-7|once|-
CASSLYAGADTIYF
TGTGCCAGCAGCTTATATGCAGGGGCTGACACCATATATTTT
>TRBJ2-2|TRBV4-1|-|-
CASSQVGGNTGELFF
TGCGCCAGCAGCCAAGTGGGAGGGAACACCGGGGAGCTGTTTTTT
>TRBJ1-2|TRBV2|-|-
CASQREMLGGYTF
TGTGCCAGCCAGAGGGAGATGCTGGGTGGCTACACCTTC
>TRBJ2-5|TRBV5-1|-|-
CASSEGETQYF
TGCGCCAGCAGTGAGGGAGAGACCCAGTACTTC
>TRBJ1-2|TRBV4-2|-|TRBD1
CASSQDTGEYGYTF
TGTGCCAGCAGCCAAGATACAGGGGAATATGGCTACACCTTC
>TRBJ2-5|TRBV18|-|-
CASSQGQEETQYF
TGTGCCAGCTCACAGGGACAAGAAGAGACCCAGTACTTC
>TRBJ1-6|TRBV3-1/TRBV3-2|-|-
CASSQRYTGNSPLHF
TGTGCCAGCAGCCAGAGGTATACAGGGAATTCACCCCTCCACTTT
>TRBJ2-1|TRBV30|-|-
CAGNTDIYNEQFF
TGTGCCGGCAACACCGACATCTACAATGAGCAGTTCTTC
>TRBJ2-2|TRBV12-5|-|-
CASGLLRQNTGELFF
TGTGCTAGTGGTTTGCTCCGACAGAACACCGGGGAGCTGTTTTTT
>TRBJ1-1|TRBV19|-|TRBD1
CASSPAGQMNTEAFF
TGTGCCAGTAGTCCGGCGGGACAGATGAACACTGAAGCTTTCTTT
>TRBJ2-1|TRBV6-2/TRBV6-3|-|-
CASSYSFLTIRGNEQFF
TGTGCCAGCAGTTACTCGTTTTTAACAATTAGAGGCAATGAGCAGTTCTTC
>TRBJ1-1|TRBV27|-|-
CASSFGGRETEAFF
TGTGCCAGCAGTTTCGGGGGGCGCGAGACTGAAGCTTTCTTT
>TRBJ2-5|TRBV5-1|-|TRBD1
CASSLGRTGGSRGQYF
TGCGCCAGCAGCTTGGGGCGGACAGGGGGTTCTAGAGGCCAGTACTTC
>TRBJ2-5|TRBV7-8|-|-
CASSLARDYSRTQYF
TGTGCCAGCAGCTTAGCGAGAGACTATTCTAGGACCCAGTACTTC
>TRBJ2-7|TRBV5-4|-|-
CASSRQGIYEQYF
TGTGCCAGCAGCCGCCAGGGGATTTACGAGCAGTACTTC
>TRBJ1-5|TRBV6-5|-|TRBD1
CASRATGGGQPQHF
TGTGCCAGCAGGGCAACAGGGGGCGGTCAGCCCCAGCATTTT
>TRBJ2-5|TRBV29-1|-|-
CSVETTGDETQYF
TGCAGCGTTGAAACGACGGGGGACGAGACCCAGTACTTC
>TRBJ1-3|TRBV11-2|-|-
CASSLGYGRRSGNTIYF
TGTGCCAGCAGCTTAGGGTACGGCAGGCGCTCTGGAAACACCATATATTTT
>TRBJ2-3|TRBV20-1|-|TRBD2
CSASPGGARDTQYF
TGCAGTGCTAGTCCCGGGGGGGCAAGGGATACGCAGTATTTT
>TRBJ1-1|TRBV7-3|-|-
CASSFGDRPNTEAFF
TGTGCCAGCAGCTTCGGAGACAGACCGAACACTGAAGCTTTCTTT
>TRBJ1-2|TRBV19|-|-
CASSEFSNYGYTF
TGTGCCAGTAGTGAGTTTTCGAACTATGGCTACACCTTC
>TRBJ2-7|TRBV6-5|-|-
CASSYLRAGYEQYF
TGTGCCAGCAGTTACCTTCGGGCGGGGTACGAGCAGTACTTC
>TRBJ1-5|TRBV10-3|-|-
CAISPEGGIQPQHF
TGTGCCATCAGTCCGGAAGGAGGGATTCAGCCCCAGCATTTT
>TRBJ2-1|TRBV12-5|few|-
CASGLERALADSYNEQFF
TGTGCTAGTGGTTTGGAGAGGGCCTTAGCGGACTCCTACAATGAGCAGTTCTTC
>TRBJ1-6|TRBV19|-|TRBD1
CASSHAGGSYNSPLHF
TGTGCCAGTAGTCATGCAGGGGGATCCTATAATTCACCCCTCCACTTT
>TRBJ2-7|TRBV5-4|-|-
CASSYWGLEQYF
TGTGCCAGCAGCTATTGGGGGCTGGAACAGTACTTC
>TRBJ2-3|TRBV5-1|-|TRBD1
CASSPGTGYFTDTQYF
TGCGCCAGCAGCCCAGGGACAGGGTATTTCACAGATACGCAGTATTTT
>TRBJ2-7|TRBV6-1|-|-
CASSELGGEYYEQYF
TGTGCCAGCAGTGAACTCGGCGGGGAGTACTACGAGCAGTACTTC
>TRBJ2-6|TRBV6-6|-|-
CASSHRRSSTGANVLTF
TGTGCCAGCAGTCACCGTAGAAGTTCCACTGGGGCCAACGTCCTGACTTTC
>TRBJ2-1|TRBV6-5|once|TRBD2
CASSYRLADYNEQFF
TGTGCCAGCAGTTACAGACTAGCGGACTACAATGAGCAGTTCTTC
>TRBJ1-4|TRBV6-5|-|-
CASIRGFGEKLFF
TGTGCCAGCATAAGGGGATTTGGTGAAAAACTGTTTTTT
>TRBJ1-4|TRBV11-2|-|-
CASSHSPGEGEKLFF
TGTGCCAGCAGCCATAGCCCAGGTGAGGGCGAAAAACTGTTTTTT
>TRBJ2-7|TRBV4-1|once|-
CASSQVDVLTYEQYF
TGCGCCAGCAGCCAAGTCGATGTTCTAACCTACGAGCAGTACTTC
>TRBJ2-2|TRBV6-6|-|-
CASSYSPAGELFF
TGTGCCAGCAGTTACTCCCCGGCCGGGGAGCTGTTTTTT
>TRBJ2-5|TRBV7-9|-|-
CASSLVSGRETQYF
TGTGCCAGCAGCTTAGTTTCAGGGAGGGAGACCCAGTACTTC
>TRBJ1-5|TRBV10-2|-|TRBD1
CASSEDRDQPQHF
TGCGCCAGCAGTGAGGACAGGGATCAGCCCCAGCATTTT
>TRBJ1-2|TRBV28|few|-
CASSSPGYTF
TGTGCCAGCAGTTCCCCCGGGTACACCTTC
>TRBJ1-5|TRBV25-1|-|-
CASSGGGASPQHF
TGTGCCAGCAGTGGAGGGGGGGCTTCGCCCCAGCATTTT
>TRBJ2-7|TRBV28|-|TRBD2
CASSQGGGTLYEQYF
TGTGCCAGCAGTCAAGGCGGGGGGACGTTATACGAGCAGTACTTC
>TRBJ2-1|TRBV3-1/TRBV3-2|-|TRBD2
CASSHRTSIMDEQFF
TGTGCCAGCAGCCATCGGACTAGCATTATGGATGAGCAGTTCTTC
>TRBJ1-2|TRBV27|-|TRBD1
CASRGTGSNYGYTF
TGTGCCAGCAGGGGGACAGGTTCTAACTATGGCTACACCTTC
>TRBJ2-7|TRBV29-1|few|TRBD1
CSVVGTARHEQYF
TGCAGCGTTGTAGGGACAGCGAGGCACGAGCAGTACTTC
>TRBJ2-7|TRBV6-5|-|-
CASSSPGQYEQYF
TGTGCCAGCAGTTCCCCCGGACAGTACGAGCAGTACTTC
>TRBJ2-7|TRBV19|-|TRBD2
CASSITFGGAHREQYF
TGTGCCAGTAGTATCACTTTCGGGGGGGCCCACCGCGAGCAGTACTTC